One sample yielded the 5 T cell receptor beta chains listed below, sequenced in a study of T cell responses to AZD1222 COVID-19 vaccine. Some clones are missing from TCRdb's copy, which holds only in-frame ones; the method was immunoSEQ multiplex PCR. The repertoire includes 150,000 or so clones, more than 70% of them detected once, and 5.5% sits in the top ten. The sample here was peripheral blood, taken on day 0 of AZD1222 vaccination. The receptor set was obtained from an adult in good health.

The chain uses TRBV3-1 (or the pseudogene TRBV3-2) and TRBJ1-2; D remains unclear. Germline V gene data show CDR1 as LGHDT and CDR2 as YNNKEL (reference sequence). The CDR3 consists of 13 residues. Trimming removed 0 bases at V and 4 bases at J, with 6 bases between. This chain's CDR3 is CASSQDNLYGYTF. The CDR3 DNA sequence: TGTGCCAGCAGCCAAGATAACCTCTATGGCTACACCTTC.

This chain joins TRBV28 and TRBJ2-3; D possibly corresponds to TRBD2 (6 bases). From germline, CDR1 is MDHEN and CDR2 SYDVKM. Trimming took 5 bases from V and 2 from J, leaving 17 bases between them. CDR3 length: 16 amino acids. CDR3 protein: CASSGGLSSYTDTQYF. CDR3 nucleotides: TGTGCCAGCAGTGGGGGACTTTCATCCTACACAGATACGCAGTATTTT.

The chain uses TRBV28 and TRBJ2-7; 8 nucleotides line up with TRBD2. In germline, CDR1 is MDHEN, CDR2 SYDVKM. V was clipped by 8 bases and J by 5 bases; unmatched bases: 11. The CDR3 is made up of 14 amino acids. The DNA of the CDR3 is TGTGCCAGCCAGTACCCGGGACTAGGGGACGAGCAGTACTTC. Residues: CASQYPGLGDEQYF.

The genes are TRBV7-2 and TRBJ1-5, with D possibly being TRBD1 (5 bases). The ends were cut back, 4 bases at V and 0 bases at J, with 7 bases in the middle. The CDR3 has 14 residues. Germline lookup yields CDR1 SGHTA and CDR2 FQGNSA. The CDR3 protein is CASSSTVSNQPQHF. The CDR3 coding sequence is TGTGCCAGCAGCTCGACAGTTAGCAATCAGCCCCAGCATTTT.

The rearrangement links TRBV27 to TRBJ1-2; the D is unclear. The ends were cut back, 2 bases at V and 8 bases at J, with 15 bases in the middle. This CDR3 is 14 amino acids long. CDR1 and CDR2 (germline): MNHEY, SMNVEV (reference sequence). The CDR3 nucleotides read TGTGCCAGCAGTTTAGCGGCAGGACGAGGGGGCTACACCTTC. Its protein is CASSLAAGRGGYTF.